Detailed here is one T cell receptor (beta chain). V dropped 0 bases and J dropped 6; count of bases not matched to a gene: 12. CDR3 length equals 18 residues. Germline lookup yields CDR1 ENHRY and CDR2 SYGVKD. These data come from a study of shared clonotypes between healthy human individuals. Genomic DNA (from each subset) was split evenly across several immunoSEQ plates. In the study's own analysis: ImmunoSEQ junction-only sequences lacked quality scores, so their filtering differed. The method was immunoSEQ multiplex PCR; TCRdb's version includes in-frame clones alone and lacks a portion of them. V and J calls plus clone size are reproduced from that table; the DNA served to infer D and trimming. The sample gives about 2.2 million clones, just over 90% of which show up once; 1.5% to 2% is in the top ten. The naive CD8 population came from CD45RO-negative cells selected for CCR7, without terminally differentiated effector memory CD45RA+ cells. Donors included only healthy HIV-negative adults lacking recent acute infections or vaccinations.

The source of this sequence is a man aged 18 to 30 in good health. Some clones in this sample may be carry-over from other donors' samples. The genes are TRBV10-3 and TRBJ2-1; the match to TRBD2 covers 9 bases. The sequencing input was naive CD8+ T cells from PBMCs. The chain's CDR3 is CAISESPRVAGEANEQFF. The CDR3 region has the DNA TGTGCCATCAGTGAGTCGCCCCGGGTAGCGGGAGAGGCCAATGAGCAGTTCTTC.